This record covers a single T cell receptor beta chain. The data derive from a study of CD8 T cells in Susac syndrome. The CDR3 runs to 13 residues. Germline V gene lookup returns CDR1 DFQATT and CDR2 SNEGSKA (reference sequence). Between the trimmed V and J ends, which lost 2 bases and 1 base, there was a span of 8 bases. When the RNA was reverse transcribed, random hexamers were used with an input of roughly 0.45 to 1 ug. An immunoSEQ multiplex PCR amplified TCR beta CDR3 over 54 Vbeta and 13 Jbeta. TCRdb re-derived calls from the immunoSEQ multiplex PCR reads in MiXCR, one entry per CDR3 protein. The repertoire holds hundreds of thousands of distinct CDR3 sequences, with roughly 96% as singletons.

The sequence was collected from a human donor with multiple sclerosis. The sequenced material came from CD4+ T cells from PBMCs. J is TRBJ2-5 and V is TRBV20-1, with D possibly being TRBD1 (5 bases). For the CDR3, the DNA is TGCAGTGCTAGATCAGGGATCCAAGAGACCCAGTACTTC. It translates to CSARSGIQETQYF.